This TCR beta chain was captured by sequencing in a study of blood T cell repertoires in COVID-19. At the level of the study: Sites in the United States, Italy and Spain provided acute and convalescent COVID-19 samples. T cells, B-cell-depleted T cells, or PBMCs provided the cDNA or gDNA that served as material.

CDR3 size: 15 residues. V gave up 4 bases and J gave up 7 bases; unmatched junction bases: 6. Germline CDR1 reads SGHVS; CDR2 reads FQNEAQ. Sequencing was performed with immunoSEQ multiplex PCR; in TCRdb, only in-frame clones are kept and a portion is missing. The data contain 56,000 or so clones, around 84% of them singletons. The chain carries TRBV7-8 and TRBJ2-1; TRBD1 agrees at 11 bases. Sequenced input: peripheral blood. The source of this sequence is a man aged 50 or older with acute or convalescent COVID-19. CDR3 coding DNA: TGTGCCAGCAGCTCCCGGGACAGGGGGAGGAATGAGCAGTTCTTC. As protein: CASSSRDRGRNEQFF.